Sequencing of this TCR beta chain was carried out in a study of blood T cell repertoires in COVID-19. On the study more broadly: The United States, Italy and Spain supplied acute and convalescent COVID-19 samples. T cells, B-cell-depleted T cells, or PBMCs provided the cDNA or gDNA that served as material.

V was clipped by 0 bases and J by 2 bases, with 13 bases between them. This CDR3 has 15 amino acids. Germline assignment: CDR1 GTSNPN and CDR2 SVGIG (reference sequence). Assay: immunoSEQ multiplex PCR; the TCRdb copy retains only in-frame clones and omits some. The top ten hold more than 15% of the sample, which has 65,000 to 85,000 clones, approximately 81% seen once. The chain couples TRBV30 to TRBJ1-1, with a tentative D call TRBD1 (6 bases). Sequenced material: peripheral blood. This receptor was taken from a woman aged 55-75 years with acute or convalescent COVID-19. CDR3 protein: CAWSVSRTVNTEAFF. In DNA, the CDR3 is TGTGCCTGGAGTGTGTCAAGGACAGTTAACACTGAAGCTTTCTTT.